Detailed here is one TCR beta chain. Within the sample, other DNA sequences also encode this same CDR3. V was clipped by 0 bases and J by 2 bases, with 5 bases between them. The V gene's germline CDR1 is SGHRS and CDR2 YFSETQ. This CDR3 is built from 13 residues. Here immunoSEQ multiplex PCR was the method, and the copy in TCRdb shows in-frame clones only, minus some. The profile shows over 250,000 clones, over 70% of them singletons. The sample comes from a study of blood T cell repertoires in COVID-19. Turning to the study itself: Acute and convalescent COVID-19 specimens originated in the United States, Italy and Spain. PBMCs, B-cell-depleted T cells, or T cells were the source of the cDNA or gDNA that made up the material.

Material for sequencing was peripheral blood. The TCR originated in a woman aged 80 or over with acute or convalescent COVID-19. This rearrangement joins TRBV5-1 to TRBJ1-2; D remains ambiguous. DNA of the CDR3: TGCGCCAGCAGCTTGGACAGCAACTATGGCTACACCTTC. Translated: CASSLDSNYGYTF. Based on the CDR3 plus reference TRBV5-1 and TRBJ1-2, the full variable domain is KAGVTQTPRYLIKTRGQQVTLSCSPISGHRSVSWYQQTPGQGLQFLFEYFSETQRNKGNFPGRFSGRQFSNSRSEMNVSTLELGDSALYLCASSLDSNYGYTFGSGTRLTVV.